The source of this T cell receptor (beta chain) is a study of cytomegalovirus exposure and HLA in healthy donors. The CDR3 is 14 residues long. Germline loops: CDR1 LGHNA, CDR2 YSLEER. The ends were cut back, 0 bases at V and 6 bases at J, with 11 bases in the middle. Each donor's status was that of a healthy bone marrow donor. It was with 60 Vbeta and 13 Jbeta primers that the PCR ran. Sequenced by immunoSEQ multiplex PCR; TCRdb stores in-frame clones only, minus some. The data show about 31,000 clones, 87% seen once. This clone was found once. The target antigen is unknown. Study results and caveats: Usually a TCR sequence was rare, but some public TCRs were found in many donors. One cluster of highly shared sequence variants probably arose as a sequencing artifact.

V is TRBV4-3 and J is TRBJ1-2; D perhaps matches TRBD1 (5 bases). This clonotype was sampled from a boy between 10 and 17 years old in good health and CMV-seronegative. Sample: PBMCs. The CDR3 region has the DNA TGCGCCAGCAGCCAAGATCCCCAGGGAAATGGCTACACCTTC. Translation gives CASSQDPQGNGYTF.